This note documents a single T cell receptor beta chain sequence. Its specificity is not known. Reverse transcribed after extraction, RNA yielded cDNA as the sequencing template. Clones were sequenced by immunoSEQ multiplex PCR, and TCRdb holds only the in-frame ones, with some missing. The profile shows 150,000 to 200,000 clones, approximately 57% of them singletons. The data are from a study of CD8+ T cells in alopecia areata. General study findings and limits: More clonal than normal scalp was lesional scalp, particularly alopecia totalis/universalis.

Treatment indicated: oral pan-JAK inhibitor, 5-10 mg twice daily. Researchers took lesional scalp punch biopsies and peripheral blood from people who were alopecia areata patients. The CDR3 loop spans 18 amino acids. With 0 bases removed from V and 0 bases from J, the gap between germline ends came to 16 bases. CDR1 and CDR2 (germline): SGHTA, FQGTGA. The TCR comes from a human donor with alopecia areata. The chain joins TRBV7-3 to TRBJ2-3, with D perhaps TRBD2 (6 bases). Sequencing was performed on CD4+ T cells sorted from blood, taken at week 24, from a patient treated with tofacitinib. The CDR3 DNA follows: TGTGCCAGCAGCTTAACCGGGGGACTTGAACTTAGCACAGATACGCAGTATTTT. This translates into CASSLTGGLELSTDTQYF.